This T cell receptor (beta chain) was identified in a study of cytomegalovirus exposure and HLA in healthy donors. Study-wide points: Presence/absence comparisons presumed near-even sequencing depth among donors. Specificity for CMV antigens was confirmed in vitro for a few of the CMV-associated chains.

PCR used 60 Vbeta primers and 13 Jbeta primers. TCRdb's copy holds only in-frame clones and misses some; the assay was immunoSEQ multiplex PCR. Of about 200,000 clones in the sample, 87% were seen once. Regarding this clone: Antigen specificity is unknown.

Trimming took 4 bases from V and 3 from J; bases not matched to a gene: 6. This CDR3 has 14 amino acids. Germline values: CDR1 SGHNT, CDR2 YYREEE (reference sequence). The rearrangement joins TRBV5-4 to TRBJ2-7; 8 bases match TRBD1. Sequencing was performed on PBMCs. The sequence was collected from a man aged 25-40 years in good health and CMV-seronegative. For the CDR3, the DNA is TGTGCCAGCAGCCAAGACAGGGGACACTACGAGCAGTACTTC. This gives the protein CASSQDRGHYEQYF. The full variable domain, rest sourced from reference TRBV5-4 and TRBJ2-7, is ETGVTQSPTHLIKTRGQQVTLRCSSQSGHNTVSWYQQALGQGPQFIFQYYREEENGRGNFPPRFSGLQFPNYSSELNVNALELDDSALYLCASSQDRGHYEQYFGPGTRLTVT.